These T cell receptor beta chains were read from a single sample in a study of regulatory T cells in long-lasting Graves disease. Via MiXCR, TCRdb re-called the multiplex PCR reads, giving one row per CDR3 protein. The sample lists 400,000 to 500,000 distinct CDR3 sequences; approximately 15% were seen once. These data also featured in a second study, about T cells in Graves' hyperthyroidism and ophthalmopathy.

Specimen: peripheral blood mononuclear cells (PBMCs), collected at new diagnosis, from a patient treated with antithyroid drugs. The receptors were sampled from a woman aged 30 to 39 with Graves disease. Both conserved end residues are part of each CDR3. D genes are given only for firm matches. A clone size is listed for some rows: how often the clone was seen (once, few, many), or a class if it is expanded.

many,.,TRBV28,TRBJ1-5,CASSLLGVWQPQHF,TGTGCCAGCAGTTTATTAGGGGTGTGGCAGCCCCAGCATTTT
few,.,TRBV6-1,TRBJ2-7,CASSHRADRPYEQYF,TGTGCCAGCAGCCATCGTGCAGACCGACCCTACGAGCAGTACTTC
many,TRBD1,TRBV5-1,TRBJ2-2,CASSLVGQDTGELFF,TGTGCCAGCAGCTTAGTCGGACAGGACACCGGGGAGCTGTTTTTT
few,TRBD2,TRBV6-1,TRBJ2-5,CASSPGAGTSGTYQETQYF,TGTGCCAGCAGCCCAGGGGCCGGGACTAGCGGGACGTACCAAGAGACCCAGTACTTC
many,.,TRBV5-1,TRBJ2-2,CASRLEGELFF,TGCGCCAGCAGGTTGGAGGGGGAGCTGTTTTTT
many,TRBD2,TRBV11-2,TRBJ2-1,CASAGGLAGPQNEQFF,TGTGCCAGCGCAGGTGGACTAGCGGGACCCCAGAATGAGCAGTTCTTC
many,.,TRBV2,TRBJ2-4,CASSEGTGHIQYF,TGTGCCAGCAGTGAAGGGACGGGGCACATTCAGTACTTC
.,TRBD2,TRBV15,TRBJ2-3,CATSGRALGLAGVADTQYF,TGTGCCACCAGCGGACGAGCCCTGGGACTAGCGGGAGTAGCAGATACGCAGTATTTT
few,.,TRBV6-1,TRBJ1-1,CASSEAPKLNTEAFF,TGTGCCAGCAGTGAAGCGCCCAAACTGAACACTGAAGCTTTCTTT
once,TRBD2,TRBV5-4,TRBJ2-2,CASRSGLAGEQEAGELFF,TGTGCCAGCAGGTCTGGACTAGCGGGAGAACAGGAGGCCGGGGAGCTGTTTTTT
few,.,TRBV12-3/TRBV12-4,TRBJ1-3,CTSRVSGNTIYF,TGTACCAGCAGGGTATCTGGAAACACCATATATTTT
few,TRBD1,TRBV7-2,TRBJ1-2,CASSRPGQGAANYGYTF,TGTGCCAGCAGCCGACCGGGACAGGGGGCAGCTAACTATGGCTACACCTTC
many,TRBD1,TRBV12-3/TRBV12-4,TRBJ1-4,CASSSGQGRDEKLFF,TGTGCCAGCAGCTCGGGACAGGGTCGAGACGAAAAACTGTTTTTT
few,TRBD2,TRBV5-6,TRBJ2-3,CANSWGLAGTADTQYF,TGTGCCAACAGCTGGGGACTAGCGGGTACCGCAGATACGCAGTATTTT
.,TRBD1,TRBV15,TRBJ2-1,CATSLATQGATYNEQFF,TGTGCCACCAGCCTCGCGACACAGGGGGCCACCTACAATGAGCAGTTCTTC
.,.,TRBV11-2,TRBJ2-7,CASSLQGGGEQYF,TGTGCCAGCAGCTTACAAGGGGGGGGCGAGCAGTACTTC
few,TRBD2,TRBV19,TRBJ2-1,CASTLLAGGHPSYNEQFF,TGTGCCAGTACTCTACTAGCGGGAGGCCACCCCTCCTACAATGAGCAGTTCTTC
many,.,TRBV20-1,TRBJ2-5,CSGLTDQETQYF,TGCAGTGGCCTGACGGACCAAGAGACCCAGTACTTC
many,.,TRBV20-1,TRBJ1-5,CSARGPGRQGVQPQHF,TGCAGTGCTAGGGGACCCGGGAGGCAGGGAGTGCAGCCCCAGCATTTT
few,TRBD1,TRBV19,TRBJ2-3,CASLDRGPDTQYF,TGTGCCAGCCTGGACAGGGGGCCAGATACGCAGTATTTT
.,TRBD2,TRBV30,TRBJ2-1,CAWSITSGNNEQFF,TGTGCCTGGAGTATTACTAGCGGGAACAATGAGCAGTTCTTC
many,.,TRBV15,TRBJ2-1,CATSGSGGPNNEQFF,TGTGCCACCAGCGGTTCCGGGGGACCGAACAATGAGCAGTTCTTC
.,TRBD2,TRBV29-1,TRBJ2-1,CSVLAGGPTEQFF,TGCAGCGTTTTAGCGGGAGGGCCTACTGAGCAGTTCTTC
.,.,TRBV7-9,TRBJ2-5,CASSLQMWGAETQYF,TGTGCCAGCAGCCTTCAAATGTGGGGCGCAGAGACCCAGTACTTC
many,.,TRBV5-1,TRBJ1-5,CASSLDRGNQPQHF,TGTGCCAGCAGCTTAGATAGGGGCAATCAGCCCCAGCATTTT
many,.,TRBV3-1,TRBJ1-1,CASSRGGSTEAFF,TGTGCCAGCAGCCGGGGCGGGAGCACTGAAGCTTTCTTT
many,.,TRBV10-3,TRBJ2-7,CAITRTARDEQYF,TGTGCCATCACCCGGACTGCCCGAGACGAGCAGTACTTC
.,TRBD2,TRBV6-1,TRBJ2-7,CASSDSRAGGSYEQYF,TGTGCCAGCAGTGACTCACGAGCGGGAGGCTCGTACGAGCAGTACTTC
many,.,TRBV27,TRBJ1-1,CASSFGGTNTEAFF,TGTGCCAGCAGTTTCGGGGGGACGAACACTGAAGCTTTCTTT
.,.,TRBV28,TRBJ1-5,CAGSLVGGNQPQHF,TGTGCCGGCAGTTTAGTGGGGGGCAATCAGCCCCAGCATTTT
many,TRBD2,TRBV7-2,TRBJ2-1,CASSDTSGRMDEQFF,TGTGCCAGCAGCGATACTAGCGGGAGAATGGATGAGCAGTTCTTC
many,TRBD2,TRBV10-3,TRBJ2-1,CATGGDSYNEQFF,TGTGCCACCGGGGGGGACTCCTACAATGAGCAGTTCTTC
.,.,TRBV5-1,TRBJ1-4,CASSLVPGVRNEKLFF,TGTGCCAGCAGCTTGGTTCCAGGGGTCCGTAATGAAAAACTGTTTTTT
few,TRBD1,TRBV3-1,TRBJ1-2,CASSQRTGGYTF,TGTGCCAGCAGCCAACGGACAGGCGGCTACACCTTC
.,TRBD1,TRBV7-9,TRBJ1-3,CASSTGGFGNTIYF,TGTGCCAGCAGCACAGGGGGCTTTGGAAACACCATATATTTT
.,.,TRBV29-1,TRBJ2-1,CSVGISAGEQFF,TGCAGCGTTGGAATTAGCGCAGGGGAGCAGTTCTTC
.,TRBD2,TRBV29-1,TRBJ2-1,CSAPSGSSNEQFF,TGCAGCGCCCCTAGCGGGAGTTCGAATGAGCAGTTCTTC
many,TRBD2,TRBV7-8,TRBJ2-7,CASSPKLAGIYEQYF,TGTGCCAGCAGCCCAAAGCTAGCGGGAATCTACGAGCAGTACTTC
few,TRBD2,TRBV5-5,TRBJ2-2,CASSPLAGGPRGELFF,TGTGCCAGCAGTCCTCTAGCGGGAGGGCCGCGCGGGGAGCTGTTTTTT
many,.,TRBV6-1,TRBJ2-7,CASRQGIYEQYF,TGTGCCAGCCGGCAGGGGATCTACGAGCAGTACTTC
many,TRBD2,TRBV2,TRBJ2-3,CASSVTSGVSTDTQYF,TGTGCCAGCAGTGTCACTAGCGGAGTTAGCACAGATACGCAGTATTTT
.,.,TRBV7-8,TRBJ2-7,CASSLFQGSSYEQYF,TGTGCCAGCAGCTTATTCCAAGGGAGCTCCTACGAGCAGTACTTC
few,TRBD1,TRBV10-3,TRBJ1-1,CAISRTGVGVVAEAFF,TGTGCCATCAGCCGGACAGGGGTCGGTGTAGTGGCTGAAGCTTTCTTT
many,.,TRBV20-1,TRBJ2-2,CSARGVAVSNTGELFF,TGCAGTGCTAGAGGCGTCGCAGTCTCGAACACCGGGGAGCTGTTTTTT
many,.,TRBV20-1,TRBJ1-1,CSARVGAFTEAFF,TGCAGTGCTAGAGTAGGTGCCTTCACTGAAGCTTTCTTT
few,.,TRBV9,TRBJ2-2,CASSGDGTGELFF,TGTGCCAGCAGCGGAGATGGAACCGGGGAGCTGTTTTTT
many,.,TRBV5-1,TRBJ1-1,CASIMSLGVANTEAFF,TGCGCCAGCATCATGTCTTTGGGGGTAGCGAACACTGAAGCTTTCTTT
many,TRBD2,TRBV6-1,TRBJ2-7,CASSPYSLADGRRQYF,TGTGCCAGCAGTCCCTACTCCCTAGCGGACGGGCGGAGGCAGTACTTC
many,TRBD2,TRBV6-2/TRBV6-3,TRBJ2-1,CASSLTSEGGHEQFF,TGTGCCAGCAGCCTGACTAGCGAGGGAGGACATGAGCAGTTCTTC
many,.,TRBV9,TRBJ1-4,CASSTDSHSPDKEKLFF,TGTGCCAGCAGCACAGACAGCCACTCTCCCGATAAGGAAAAACTGTTTTTT
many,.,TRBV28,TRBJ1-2,CASRINSQFYGYTF,TGTGCCAGCAGAATCAACTCACAGTTCTATGGCTACACCTTC
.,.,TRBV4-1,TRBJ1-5,CASSLSGDPFNNQPQHF,TGCGCCAGCAGCCTCAGTGGGGATCCCTTCAACAATCAGCCCCAGCATTTT
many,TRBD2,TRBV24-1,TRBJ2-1,CATSDPVAGVLNEQFF,TGTGCCACCAGTGACCCCGTAGCGGGAGTGCTCAATGAGCAGTTCTTC
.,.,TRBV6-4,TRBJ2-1,CASSDGAGDYNEQFF,TGTGCCAGCAGTGACGGTGCTGGGGATTACAATGAGCAGTTCTTC
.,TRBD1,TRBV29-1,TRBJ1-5,CSVSQGARSNQPQHF,TGCAGCGTTTCGCAGGGGGCTCGAAGCAATCAGCCCCAGCATTTT
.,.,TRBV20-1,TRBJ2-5,CSARWTENQETQYF,TGCAGTGCTAGGTGGACAGAAAACCAAGAGACCCAGTACTTC
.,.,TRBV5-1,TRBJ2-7,CASSFLAEGPSYEQYF,TGCGCCAGCAGCTTTTTAGCGGAAGGGCCCTCTTACGAGCAGTACTTC
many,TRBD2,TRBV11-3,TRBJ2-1,CASSEHKIGTSGKDEQFF,TGTGCCAGCAGCGAACATAAGATCGGGACTAGCGGGAAAGATGAGCAGTTCTTC
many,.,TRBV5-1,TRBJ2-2,CASSSSTGNTGELFF,TGCGCCAGCAGCTCCTCGACAGGGAACACCGGGGAGCTGTTTTTT
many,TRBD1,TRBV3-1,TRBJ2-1,CASSPEGDRVYNEQFF,TGTGCCAGCAGCCCCGAGGGGGACAGGGTCTACAATGAGCAGTTCTTC